The source of this T cell receptor (beta chain) is a study of blood T cell repertoires in COVID-19. Repertoires were generated with immunoSEQ multiplex PCR, while TCRdb's copy carries only in-frame clones and drops some. The sample lists 400,000 to 550,000 clones, around nine tenths occurring once. V was cut by 5 bases and J by 7 bases, with 17 bases left in between. Germline loops: CDR1 MNHEY, CDR2 SMNVEV (reference sequence). There are 15 residues in the CDR3. The V gene is TRBV27, the J gene TRBJ1-4; TRBD1 might be the D (5 bases). This receptor was identified in a woman aged 30 to 39 with acute or convalescent COVID-19. The sample consisted of peripheral blood. This chain's CDR3 is CASSTSRQGIEKLFF. CDR3 bases: TGTGCCAGCAGTACCTCTAGGCAGGGTATTGAAAAACTGTTTTTT. Together with reference TRBV27 and TRBJ1-4, the CDR3 gives the full variable domain: EAQVTQNPRYLITVTGKKLTVTCSQNMNHEYMSWYRQDPGLGLRQIYYSMNVEVTDKGDVPEGYKVSRKEKRNFPLILESPSPNQTSLYFCASSTSRQGIEKLFFGSGTQLSVL.